A selection of T cell receptor beta chains follows, all from one sample in a study of control samples from healthy donors and cancer patients. Repertoires were generated with immunoSEQ multiplex PCR, while TCRdb's copy carries only in-frame clones and drops some. The table lists about 160,000 clones, roughly 90% of them singletons. Sequencing was carried out using blood. The receptors were sampled from a man younger than 45 in good health. Both conserved end residues are part of each CDR3. D genes are given only for firm matches. Clone size, where shown, is once, few, many, or a class for clones that have expanded.

size	J	D	V	CDR3	DNA
-	TRBJ1-1	-	TRBV15	CATSRVDRLSEAFF	TGTGCCACCAGCAGAGTGGACAGACTGTCTGAAGCTTTCTTT
-	TRBJ1-2	-	TRBV9	CASSVDAGREGYTF	TGTGCCAGCAGCGTCGACGCGGGGCGCGAGGGCTACACCTTC
-	TRBJ2-7	TRBD2	TRBV25-1	CASSEGTSVLYEQYF	TGTGCCAGCAGTGAGGGGACTAGCGTACTCTACGAGCAGTACTTC
few	TRBJ2-1	-	TRBV5-1	CASSLGIYNEQFF	TGCGCCAGCAGCTTGGGAATCTACAATGAGCAGTTCTTC
-	TRBJ1-2	-	TRBV5-4	CASSLGPGANYGYTF	TGTGCCAGCAGCTTGGGGCCCGGAGCTAACTATGGCTACACCTTC
few	TRBJ1-1	-	TRBV14	CASDALTENTEAFF	TGTGCCAGCGACGCCTTAACAGAGAACACTGAAGCTTTCTTT
-	TRBJ2-7	-	TRBV7-8	CASSSTRGRGYEQYF	TGTGCCAGCAGCTCCACTCGGGGGAGGGGGTACGAGCAGTACTTC
-	TRBJ1-1	-	TRBV4-3	CASSQDGQRNTEAFF	TGCGCCAGCAGCCAAGATGGACAGAGGAACACTGAAGCTTTCTTT
-	TRBJ2-3	TRBD2	TRBV24-1	CATSPTSGYTDTQYF	TGTGCCACCAGTCCAACTAGCGGGTACACAGATACGCAGTATTTT
-	TRBJ2-2	-	TRBV27	CASSLDSPNTGELFF	TGTGCCAGCAGCCTGGACAGTCCGAACACCGGGGAGCTGTTTTTT
-	TRBJ2-1	TRBD2	TRBV9	CASSVETSGDNEQFF	TGTGCCAGCAGCGTAGAGACTAGCGGGGACAATGAGCAGTTCTTC
-	TRBJ2-7	TRBD1	TRBV5-6	CASSGRGRRPDEQYF	TGTGCCAGCAGCGGCAGGGGGCGCCGTCCCGACGAGCAGTACTTC
-	TRBJ1-1	TRBD1	TRBV7-2	CASSARQGSGNTEAFF	TGTGCCAGCAGCGCTAGACAGGGCTCTGGGAACACTGAAGCTTTCTTT
once	TRBJ1-1	-	TRBV9	CASRTLLGARRTEAFF	TGTGCCAGCCGAACCTTGTTGGGGGCCCGAAGGACTGAAGCTTTCTTT
-	TRBJ1-6	-	TRBV9	CASSPLKDGDYNSPLHF	TGTGCCAGCAGCCCCCTAAAAGACGGGGACTATAATTCACCCCTCCACTTT
few	TRBJ1-6	TRBD1	TRBV4-1	CASSQGEGQYNSPLHF	TGCGCCAGCAGCCAAGGGGAGGGACAGTATAATTCACCCCTCCACTTT
-	TRBJ1-1	TRBD1	TRBV7-8	CASSRGQAYTEAFF	TGTGCCAGCAGCCGTGGACAGGCCTACACTGAAGCTTTCTTT
-	TRBJ1-4	-	TRBV7-8	CASSRRGLGRTNEKLFF	TGTGCCAGCAGCCGCAGGGGTCTTGGGAGGACTAATGAAAAACTGTTTTTT
-	TRBJ2-5	-	TRBV5-1	CASSLGGEETQYF	TGCGCCAGCAGCTTGGGAGGGGAAGAGACCCAGTACTTC
-	TRBJ2-5	-	TRBV5-6	CASSLFRSQETQYF	TGTGCCAGCAGCTTGTTCAGGTCCCAAGAGACCCAGTACTTC
-	TRBJ2-3	-	TRBV11-2	CASLGNTDTQYF	TGTGCCAGCCTAGGGAACACAGATACGCAGTATTTT
-	TRBJ1-5	-	TRBV6-5	CASISTGNQPQHF	TGTGCCAGCATTTCGACAGGCAATCAGCCCCAGCATTTT
-	TRBJ2-1	TRBD2	TRBV6-4	CASSTGTSGYDEQFF	TGTGCCAGCAGTACCGGGACTAGCGGTTACGATGAGCAGTTCTTC
-	TRBJ1-1	TRBD1	TRBV11-2	CASSSRGSLNTEAFF	TGTGCCAGCAGCTCCAGGGGGTCCCTGAACACTGAAGCTTTCTTT
-	TRBJ1-4	TRBD1	TRBV15	CATSRQGALTNEKLFF	TGTGCCACCAGCAGACAGGGGGCTTTAACTAATGAAAAACTGTTTTTT
-	TRBJ1-1	-	TRBV6-5	CASTAGTEAFF	TGTGCCAGCACTGCCGGGACTGAAGCTTTCTTT
-	TRBJ1-2	TRBD1	TRBV19	CASRAQGIAYGYTF	TGTGCCAGTAGGGCACAGGGGATTGCCTATGGCTACACCTTC
-	TRBJ2-3	TRBD2	TRBV24-1	CATLLGTREGRYDTQYF	TGTGCCACCCTACTCGGGACTAGGGAAGGACGGTACGATACGCAGTATTTT
-	TRBJ2-5	-	TRBV19	CASSIRAGEETQYF	TGTGCCAGTAGTATAAGGGCAGGGGAAGAGACCCAGTACTTC
-	TRBJ2-2	-	TRBV28	CASSQGSSYTGELFF	TGTGCCAGCAGCCAGGGGAGTTCGTACACCGGGGAGCTGTTTTTT
once	TRBJ2-7	TRBD2	TRBV27	CASSRSAGGGSYEQYF	TGTGCCAGCAGTCGATCGGCGGGAGGGGGTTCCTACGAGCAGTACTTC
-	TRBJ2-7	-	TRBV29-1	CSVKDLGYEQYF	TGCAGCGTTAAGGACTTAGGCTACGAGCAGTACTTC
once	TRBJ2-3	-	TRBV7-9	CASSLGWTSTDTQYF	TGTGCCAGCAGCTTGGGGTGGACTAGCACAGATACGCAGTATTTT
-	TRBJ2-1	-	TRBV28	CASSPRQVNTDNEQFF	TGTGCCAGCAGTCCTAGACAGGTCAACACCGACAATGAGCAGTTCTTC
-	TRBJ1-2	-	TRBV7-9	CASSPNEFYGYTF	TGTGCCAGCAGCCCTAACGAGTTCTATGGCTACACCTTC
-	TRBJ2-7	-	TRBV6-5	CASSYSGLADYEQYF	TGTGCCAGCAGTTACTCGGGGCTAGCCGACTACGAGCAGTACTTC
-	TRBJ2-5	TRBD2	TRBV24-1	CATGEAGVETQYF	TGTGCCACGGGTGAGGCGGGAGTAGAGACCCAGTACTTC
-	TRBJ2-3	-	TRBV5-6	CASSWAVRASTDTQYF	TGTGCCAGCAGCTGGGCCGTTCGAGCTAGCACAGATACGCAGTATTTT
-	TRBJ1-3	TRBD1	TRBV2	CASRGPGQGEGNTIYF	TGTGCCAGCAGGGGGCCGGGACAGGGGGAAGGAAACACCATATATTTT
-	TRBJ1-5	-	TRBV28	CASSTGTSNQPQHF	TGTGCCAGCAGTACCGGGACAAGCAATCAGCCCCAGCATTTT
-	TRBJ2-1	TRBD2	TRBV7-3	CASSLTGTSAFSSYNEQFF	TGTGCCAGCAGCTTAACGGGGACTAGCGCCTTCAGCTCCTACAATGAGCAGTTCTTC
-	TRBJ1-2	-	TRBV7-9	CASSRDTYGYTF	TGTGCCAGCAGCCGGGACACCTATGGCTACACCTTC
-	TRBJ2-3	-	TRBV27	CASSLYRPRGTDTQYF	TGTGCCAGCAGTTTATACAGGCCCCGGGGGACAGATACGCAGTATTTT
-	TRBJ1-1	-	TRBV5-1	CASSFDRVNTEAFF	TGCGCCAGCAGCTTTGACAGAGTGAACACTGAAGCTTTCTTT
-	TRBJ1-3	-	TRBV7-7	CASSQGGSGNTIYF	TGTGCCAGCTCTCAGGGCGGCTCTGGAAACACCATATATTTT
-	TRBJ2-3	-	TRBV5-1	CASSLLGLLWEGTDTQYF	TGCGCCAGCAGCTTGCTGGGACTTTTATGGGAAGGCACAGATACGCAGTATTTT
-	TRBJ2-4	-	TRBV15	CATSSDLAKNIQYF	TGTGCCACCAGCAGTGACTTAGCCAAAAACATTCAGTACTTC
-	TRBJ1-5	-	TRBV12-3/TRBV12-4	CASSWQGGQPQHF	TGTGCCAGCAGCTGGCAGGGAGGTCAGCCCCAGCATTTT
-	TRBJ2-1	TRBD1	TRBV14	CASSQGAGGYNEQFF	TGTGCCAGCAGCCAAGGGGCAGGGGGTTACAATGAGCAGTTCTTC
-	TRBJ1-1	-	TRBV2	CASSAKGRLHTEAFF	TGTGCCAGCAGTGCAAAGGGGCGCTTACACACTGAAGCTTTCTTT